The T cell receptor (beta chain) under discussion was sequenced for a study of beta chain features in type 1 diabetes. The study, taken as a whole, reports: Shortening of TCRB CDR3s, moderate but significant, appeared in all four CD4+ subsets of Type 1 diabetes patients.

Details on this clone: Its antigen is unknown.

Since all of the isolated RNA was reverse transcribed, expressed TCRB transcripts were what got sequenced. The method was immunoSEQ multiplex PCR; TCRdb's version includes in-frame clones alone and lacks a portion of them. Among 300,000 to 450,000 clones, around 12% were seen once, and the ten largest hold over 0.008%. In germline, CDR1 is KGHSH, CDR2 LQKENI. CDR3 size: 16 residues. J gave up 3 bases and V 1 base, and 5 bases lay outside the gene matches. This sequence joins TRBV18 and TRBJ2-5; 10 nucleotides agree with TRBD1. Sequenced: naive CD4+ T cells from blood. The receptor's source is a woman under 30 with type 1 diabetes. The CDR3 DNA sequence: TGTGCCAGCTCACCACTCGAGGACAGGGGGAAAGAGACCCAGTACTTC. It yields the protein CASSPLEDRGKETQYF.